Listed here are 27 T cell receptor beta chains from one sample, sequenced in a study of OX40 agonist ivuxolimab in advanced cancers. The assay was immunoSEQ multiplex PCR, and TCRdb's table has in-frame clones only and misses some. The sample yields tens of thousands of clones, 82% seen once. The specimen comprised CD4+ or CD8+ T cells sorted from blood, sampled in a trial of the OX40 agonist ivuxolimab. The receptors originated from an adult with an advanced solid tumor such as melanoma, head and neck, liver or kidney cancer.

This clone was recorded a few times. The V gene is TRBV27, the J gene TRBJ2-1; D may be TRBD1 or TRBD2 (5 bases each). V was trimmed by 4 bases and J by 7 bases, leaving 20 bases between them. CDR1 and CDR2 from the germline V gene are MNHEY and SMNVEV (reference sequence). This CDR3 has 16 residues. The CDR3 DNA is TGTGCCAGCAGTTCACGTATAGGGGCGGGTTTAAATGAGCAGTTCTTC. Translated, it gives CASSSRIGAGLNEQFF.

The chain employs TRBV19 and TRBJ1-3, with TRBD1 matching over 7 bases. The CDR3 spans 13 residues. In germline, CDR1 is LNHDA, CDR2 SQIVND (reference sequence). V trimming: 6 bases; J trimming: 10 bases; junction bases outside the gene matches: 9. In nucleotides, the CDR3 is TGTGCCAGTAGCCGGGACAGTCCCCGGACCATATATTTT. It codes for CASSRDSPRTIYF.

The chain has TRBV6-6 and TRBJ1-2, with 8 nucleotides matching TRBD1. This CDR3 is 15 amino acids long. V lost 7 bases, J lost 4 bases, and 11 bases stayed unmatched. Germline V gene sequence: CDR1 MNHNY, CDR2 SVGAGI (reference sequence). The CDR3 here is CASTTKRTGGYGYTF. The CDR3 bases are TGTGCCAGCACCACCAAACGCACAGGGGGCTATGGCTACACCTTC.

This sequence joins TRBV5-5 and TRBJ1-3, with D unclear. Looked up from germline, CDR1 is SGHKS and CDR2 is YYEKEE (reference sequence). The ends were cut back, 1 base at V and 4 bases at J, with 12 bases in the middle. The CDR3 covers 15 residues. CDR3 sequence (DNA): TGTGCCAGCAGCTTGTCGCAGCCACGAGGAAACACCATATATTTT. Protein product: CASSLSQPRGNTIYF.

The V call is TRBV5-1, the J call TRBJ2-2; D might be TRBD2 (5 bases). Per the germline V gene, CDR1 is SGHRS and CDR2 is YFSETQ. This CDR3 contains 14 residues. Trimming pared 4 bases from V and 1 base from J, leaving 8 bases between. The CDR3 region is CASSPSGNTGELFF. CDR3 sequence (DNA): TGCGCCAGCAGCCCAAGCGGGAACACCGGGGAGCTGTTTTTT.

The rearrangement links TRBV28 to TRBJ2-7; TRBD1 aligns across 7 bases. Germline V gene sequence: CDR1 MDHEN, CDR2 SYDVKM. V lost 6 bases, J lost 2 bases, and 7 bases stayed unmatched. This CDR3 comprises 14 residues. The CDR3 loop is CASSQGTVPYEQYV. The CDR3 coding sequence is TGTGCCAGCAGCCAGGGGACAGTCCCCTACGAGCAGTACGTC.

The chain uses TRBV28 and TRBJ2-1; 9 bases map to TRBD2. The CDR3 extends over 16 amino acids. Germline lookup yields CDR1 MDHEN and CDR2 SYDVKM. V was pared by 3 bases and J by 0 bases, with 3 bases of the junction left unmatched. As DNA, the CDR3 is TGTGCCAGCAGTTTGGAAGCGGGAGGCTCCTACAATGAGCAGTTCTTC. It encodes CASSLEAGGSYNEQFF.

The V gene is TRBV20-1, the J gene TRBJ1-1; the D gene is possibly TRBD1 (5 bases). The CDR3 consists of 11 residues. Germline loops: CDR1 DFQATT, CDR2 SNEGSKA (reference sequence). CDR3 sequence: CRTEMNTEAFF. The DNA of the CDR3 is TGCAGGACAGAGATGAACACTGAAGCTTTCTTT.

This clone was seen just once. The chain joins TRBV6-5 to TRBJ2-5; no reliable D call. V lost 4 bases and J lost 5, with 14 bases in between. This CDR3 has 14 residues. Per the germline V gene, CDR1 is MNHEY and CDR2 is SVGAGI. CDR3 residues: CASSSTITRETQYF. DNA of the CDR3: TGTGCCAGCAGTTCCACTATAACGAGGGAGACCCAGTACTTC.

This clone was counted once. The rearrangement links TRBV9 to TRBJ2-7; perhaps D is TRBD1 or TRBD2 (6 bases each). CDR3 length: 15 residues. The V end lost 0 bases, the J end lost 3 bases, and 13 bases lay between the germline ends. CDR1 and CDR2 (germline): SGDLS, YYNGEE. The CDR3 bases are TGTGCCAGCAGCGTAGCTGGCGGGACAAACTACGAGCAGTACTTC. Amino acid sequence: CASSVAGGTNYEQYF.

Here the CDR3 reads CASSSGLDTQYF. The CDR3 DNA reads as TGTGCCAGCAGTTCAGGGTTAGATACGCAGTATTTT. The gene calls are TRBV2 and TRBJ2-3; TRBD1 is a possible D gene (5 bases). Per the germline V gene, CDR1 is SNHLY and CDR2 is FYNNEI. The CDR3 covers 12 residues. V was pared by 5 bases and J by 5 bases, with 8 bases between.

This chain links TRBV9 with TRBJ1-2; TRBD1 agrees at 8 bases. Germline assignment: CDR1 SGDLS and CDR2 YYNGEE. Trimming cost V 4 bases and J 7 bases; bases outside gene matches: 15. CDR3 length: 16 residues. CDR3 DNA: TGTGCCAGCAGCCCCCGTGGAGACAGGGGAGGACGTGGCTACACCTTC. It specifies CASSPRGDRGGRGYTF.

This clone showed up just a few times. The rearrangement links TRBV5-1 to TRBJ1-1; D is ambiguous. The CDR3 consists of 13 residues. V was clipped by 0 bases and J by 4 bases, with 7 bases between them. Germline CDR1 and CDR2: SGHRS and YFSETQ. The CDR3 here is CASSLVTGTEAFF. The CDR3 nucleotides are TGCGCCAGCAGCTTGGTAACGGGCACTGAAGCTTTCTTT.

The V and J genes are TRBV18 and TRBJ1-6, with D perhaps TRBD1 (5 bases). This CDR3 comprises 17 residues. Trimming took 4 bases from V and 9 from J, leaving 22 bases between them. Germline CDR1 is KGHSH and CDR2 is LQKENI. In DNA, the CDR3 is TGTGCCAGCTCACGGACCCGAGACCAGGGTGGAGGTTCACCCCTCCACTTT. This translates into CASSRTRDQGGGSPLHF.

The J gene is TRBJ1-1, the V gene TRBV7-3; D remains ambiguous. CDR3 length: 14 residues. V lost 0 bases, J lost 2 bases, and 7 bases lay in between. Germline V gene sequence: CDR1 SGHTA, CDR2 FQGTGA. The CDR3 bases are TGTGCCAGCAGCTTAACAGGGTCCAACACTGAAGCTTTCTTT. Its translation is CASSLTGSNTEAFF.

V and J are TRBV9 and TRBJ2-1; 12 bases match TRBD2. The germline V gene has CDR1 SGDLS and CDR2 YYNGEE. V shed 0 bases, J shed 7 bases, and the junction held 5 bases outside the gene matches. This CDR3 is built from 16 residues. For the CDR3, the DNA is TGTGCCAGCAGCGTAGGAGGGACTAGCGGGCGAAATGAGCAGTTCTTC. Translation gives CASSVGGTSGRNEQFF.

This clone has only a few counts. The rearrangement uses TRBV5-1 and TRBJ2-5, with 7 bases fitting TRBD2. The length of the CDR3 is 16 residues. CDR1 SGHRS and CDR2 YFSETQ come from the germline V gene. The trim removed 5 bases at V and 5 bases at J, leaving 15 bases unmatched. The CDR3, as DNA: TGCGCCAGCAGGGGGGATCAAGCGGGACTTATGGAGACCCAGTACTTC. This gives the protein CASRGDQAGLMETQYF.

With respect to this clone: The sample carries other DNA sequences with the same CDR3. J is TRBJ1-2 and V is TRBV30; tentatively, D is TRBD1 (6 bases). Germline V CDR1 and CDR2: GTSNPN, SVGIG (reference sequence). The CDR3 is 12 residues long. Trimming stripped 1 base from V and 4 bases from J, with 7 bases between. CDR3 in DNA: TGTGCCTGGAGTGGGGGGCTCTATGGCTACACCTTC. It codes for CAWSGGLYGYTF.

V gene TRBV11-3 combines with J gene TRBJ2-2; D is ambiguous. The ends were cut back, 3 bases at V and 6 bases at J, with 8 bases in the middle. CDR1 and CDR2 (germline): SGHNT, YENEEA. The length of the CDR3 is 13 residues. CDR3 amino acids: CASSFFGAGELFF. CDR3 in DNA: TGTGCCAGCAGCTTTTTTGGGGCCGGGGAGCTGTTTTTT.

The chain links TRBV7-9 to TRBJ2-5, with a tentative D call TRBD2 (5 bases). The CDR3 is 13 amino acids. V lost 3 bases, J lost 5 bases, and 10 bases lay in between. CDR1 SEHNR and CDR2 FQNEAQ come from the germline V gene (reference sequence). The DNA for the CDR3 is TGTGCCAGCAGCTTCGGCCGCGGGGAGACCCAGTACTTC. This codes for CASSFGRGETQYF.

CDR3: CASSQLRGNEQFF. CDR3 DNA sequence: TGTGCCAGCAGCCAATTGAGAGGGAATGAGCAGTTCTTC. V and J are TRBV16 and TRBJ2-1, with a possible D match to TRBD2 (5 bases). With 1 base removed from V and 7 bases from J, the gap between germline ends came to 8 bases. CDR1 is KGHSY and CDR2 is FQNENV in the germline V gene. This CDR3 spans 13 amino acids. The full variable domain, rest sourced from reference TRBV16 and TRBJ2-1, is GEEVAQTPKHLVRGEGQKAKLYCAPIKGHSYVFWYQQVLKNEFKFLISFQNENVFDETGMPKERFSAKCLPNSPCSLEIQATKLEDSAVYFCASSQLRGNEQFFGPGTRLTVL.

As DNA, the CDR3 is TGCAGCGTGGGAGAGGGGGGGAACACTGAAGCTTTCTTT. It specifies CSVGEGGNTEAFF. The chain employs TRBV29-1 and TRBJ1-1; possible D gene TRBD1, 6 bases. The length of the CDR3 is 13 residues. Deletions cut 6 bases from V and 1 base from J, with 12 bases between. Germline CDR1 is SQVTM and CDR2 is ANQGSEA. Looking up the rest from reference TRBV29-1 and TRBJ1-1 gives the full variable domain: SAVISQKPSRDICQRGTSLTIQCQVDSQVTMMFWYRQQPGQSLTLIATANQGSEATYESGFVIDKFPISRPNLTFSTLTVSNMSPEDSSIYLCSVGEGGNTEAFFGQGTRLTVV.

This clone was picked up a small number of times. The V and J genes are TRBV9 and TRBJ1-1; 8 bases line up with TRBD1. CDR1 is SGDLS, CDR2 YYNGEE, per germline. This CDR3 spans 13 amino acids. J lost 5 bases, V lost 1 base, and 1 base had no gene match. Here the CDR3 DNA reads TGTGCCAGCAGCGTACAGGGGGCAACTGAAGCTTTCTTT. Its protein product is CASSVQGATEAFF.

This chain joins TRBV19 and TRBJ2-1, with 9 bases lining up with TRBD2. Unmatched junction bases numbered 3, after V lost 3 bases and J lost 3 bases. Per the germline V gene, CDR1 is LNHDA and CDR2 is SQIVND (reference sequence). The CDR3 sequence is 15 residues long. Written as DNA, the CDR3 is TGTGCCAGTAGTATTTGGCGGGGGGGCTACAATGAGCAGTTCTTC. Its translation is CASSIWRGGYNEQFF.

The rearrangement links TRBV12-5 to TRBJ2-7; D uncertain. CDR1 LGHNT and CDR2 FRNRAP come from the germline V gene. V lost 7 bases and J 0 bases, leaving 19 bases between the germline ends. This CDR3 contains 16 residues. The CDR3 region is CASAAKTWGNSYEQYV. CDR3 nucleotide sequence: TGTGCTAGTGCCGCGAAGACTTGGGGTAACTCCTACGAGCAGTACGTC.

The chain links TRBV2 to TRBJ2-5; 7 nucleotides match TRBD1. The CDR3 is 13 amino acids. Per germline, CDR1 SNHLY and CDR2 FYNNEI. Germline trimming cut 5 bases from V and 4 bases from J; bases unmatched to any gene: 4. The chain's CDR3 is CASSLTGRETQYF. CDR3 in DNA: TGTGCCAGCAGTCTGACAGGGAGAGAGACCCAGTACTTC.

This clone was seen a few times. This chain joins TRBV6-6 and TRBJ2-6; unclear D gene. The CDR3 consists of 14 residues. Per the germline V gene, CDR1 is MNHNY and CDR2 is SVGAGI (reference sequence). V was trimmed by 7 bases and J by 1 base, leaving 8 bases between them. The CDR3 region is CASTDGSGANVLTF. In DNA, the CDR3 is TGTGCCAGCACCGACGGTTCTGGGGCCAACGTCCTGACTTTC.